Sequencing of this TCR beta chain was carried out in a study of blood T cell repertoires in COVID-19. Background on the study: The United States, Italy and Spain were the sources of the acute and convalescent COVID-19 samples. PBMCs, B-cell-depleted T cells, or T cells provided the cDNA or gDNA that made up the material.

This clone was found a few times. The V and J ends lost 4 bases and 3 bases respectively, with 10 bases between them. CDR3 size: 14 residues. Germline CDR1 reads LGHDT; CDR2 reads YNNKEL (reference sequence). In the authors' workflow: Counts of nucleated cells, estimated from reference gene primer amplification, were obtained. Method: immunoSEQ multiplex PCR; TCRdb's copy keeps in-frame clones and lacks some. V, J and clone size derive from that table, while D and trimming were established from the DNA sequence. The sample holds about 190,000 clones, about nine tenths seen once. The sequencing input was peripheral blood. The receptor's source is a man aged 40-49 years with acute or convalescent COVID-19. The genes are TRBV3-1 (or the pseudogene TRBV3-2) and TRBJ1-3; a possible D gene is TRBD1 (5 bases). This chain's CDR3 is CASSPQGGGNTIYF. In DNA, the CDR3 is TGTGCCAGCAGCCCCCAGGGTGGTGGAAACACCATATATTTT.